This T cell receptor beta chain was sequenced in a study of OX40 agonist ivuxolimab in advanced cancers. Overall study: Three patients had partial responses: one hepatocellular carcinoma, two cutaneous melanoma.

This clone was found once. Only in-frame clones appear in the TCRdb table, and some are missing; sequencing was by immunoSEQ multiplex PCR. This table holds roughly 82,000 clones, about 89% found once. CDR1 and CDR2 from the germline V gene are SEHNR and FQNEAQ (reference sequence). This CDR3 comprises 15 residues. V was pared by 5 bases and J by 4 bases, with 9 bases of the junction left unmatched. The sequences come from CD4+ or CD8+ T cells sorted from blood, collected in a trial of the OX40 agonist ivuxolimab. This receptor was obtained from an adult with an advanced solid tumor such as melanoma, head and neck, liver or kidney cancer. This sequence joins TRBV7-9 and TRBJ2-7; 9 bases are a match to TRBD1. The CDR3 loop is CASSLGTGPFYEQYF. For the CDR3, the DNA is TGTGCCAGCAGCCTGGGGACAGGGCCGTTTTACGAGCAGTACTTC.